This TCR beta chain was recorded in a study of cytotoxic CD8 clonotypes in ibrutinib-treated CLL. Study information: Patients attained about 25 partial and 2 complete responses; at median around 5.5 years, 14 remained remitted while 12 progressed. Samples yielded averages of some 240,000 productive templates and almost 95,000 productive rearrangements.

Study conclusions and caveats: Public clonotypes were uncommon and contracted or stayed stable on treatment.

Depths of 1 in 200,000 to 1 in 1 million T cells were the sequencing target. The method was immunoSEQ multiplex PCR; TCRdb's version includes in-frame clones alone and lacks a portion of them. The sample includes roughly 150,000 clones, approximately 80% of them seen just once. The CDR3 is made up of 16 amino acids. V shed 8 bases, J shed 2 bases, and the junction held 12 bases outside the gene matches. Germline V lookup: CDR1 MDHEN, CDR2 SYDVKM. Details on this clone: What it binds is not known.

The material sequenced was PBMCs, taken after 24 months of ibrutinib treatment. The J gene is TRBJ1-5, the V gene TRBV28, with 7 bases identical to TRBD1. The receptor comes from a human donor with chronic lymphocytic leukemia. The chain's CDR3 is CASLRGGGIGNQPQHF. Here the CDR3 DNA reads TGTGCCAGCCTTAGAGGGGGCGGAATAGGCAATCAGCCCCAGCATTTT. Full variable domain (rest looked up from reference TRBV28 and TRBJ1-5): DVKVTQSSRYLVKRTGEKVFLECVQDMDHENMFWYRQDPGLGLRLIYFSYDVKMKEKGDIPEGYSVSREKKERFSLILESASTNQTSMYLCASLRGGGIGNQPQHFGDGTRLSIL.